The subject of this entry is one TCR beta chain. This entry is derived from a study of blood T cell repertoires in COVID-19. At the level of the study: There were acute and convalescent COVID-19 samples, and they came from the United States, Italy and Spain.

Assay used: immunoSEQ multiplex PCR; TCRdb lists only in-frame clones, some missing. The table shows around 150,000 clones, with over 70% occurring only once. Looked up from germline, CDR1 is GTSNPN and CDR2 is SVGIG (reference sequence). V was pared by 4 bases and J by 0 bases, with 6 bases of the junction left unmatched. The CDR3 spans 16 residues. This chain links TRBV30 with TRBJ2-1; 10 bases match TRBD2. Material for sequencing was peripheral blood. The receptor comes from a man aged 60 to 75 with active or convalescent COVID-19. CDR3 loop: CAWTLAGASSYNEQFF. CDR3 nucleotide sequence: TGTGCCTGGACCCTAGCGGGAGCCAGCTCCTACAATGAGCAGTTCTTC.